The sequence of this T cell receptor (beta chain) was determined in a study of T cells after yellow fever vaccination (dated by TCRdb to the late 2010s). About the full investigation: The SMART-Seq v4 Ultra Low Input RNA kit was used to prepare libraries from fractions with low cell numbers. To follow T-cell clones before and after both primary and booster YFV17D yellow fever vaccination, bulk TCR alpha and beta repertoires underwent longitudinal sequencing. Two healthy male donors, one aged 18 to 30 and one aged 30 to 40 years, made up the cohort. Bulk PBMC replicates and cell subsets were isolated from blood drawn at multiple timepoints before and after both primary and secondary immunization. Findings and caveats that apply to the study as a whole: A small fraction of clonotypes showed up in both the CD4 and CD8 compartments, probably as a result of convergent recombination. Compared with the primary T-cell response, the secondary T-cell response was weaker but faster, peaking on day 5 rather than day 15. Only two donors were included in the study, so the extent to which the findings can be generalized is limited. Because abundant contaminating clonotypes from the bulk population could be contained in FACS-sorted repertoires, computational filtering was required. Most clones expanded after primary vaccination (96% of CD4 and around 89% of CD8) were re-detected after the booster, suggesting that broad memory maintenance occurred.

What this sample's treatment or condition label stands for: live attenuated yellow fever vaccine strain. At each blood-draw timepoint, two biological replicates of bulk PBMCs were obtained. A standard Ficoll-Paque protocol was used to isolate PBMCs from peripheral blood. TriZol was used to extract RNA from bulk PBMCs, CD4 and CD8 fractions, and dextramer-positive and dextramer-negative fractions. The instrument given in TCRdb is Illumina NovaSeq 6000. TCR cDNA was synthesized by 5'RACE template switching, which introduced a universal primer site and unique molecular identifiers. Priming for cDNA synthesis came from both the TCR alpha and TCR beta constant segments. Library amplification involved two PCR steps, and the second step added sample barcodes and sequencing adapters. Libraries were sequenced on Illumina HiSeq 2500 (2x100 bp) or NovaSeq (2x150 bp). The paper's data handling went like this. Demultiplexing of reads and collapsing into UMI consensus sequences were performed with MIGEC, and V(D)J alignment was carried out with MiXCR. Vaccine-responding clonotypes were defined with edgeR using replicate PBMC samples, requiring FDR below 0.01 and a log2 fold change above 5 up to day 15. Each bulk clonotype was labeled CD4 or CD8 based on which sequenced repertoire, CD4 or CD8, contained the clonotype at higher abundance. The public reads were quality trimmed at Q25 with fastp and then assembled into clones with MiXCR by TCRdb, keeping productive beta chains. Entries are consolidated by CDR3 protein sequence, retaining the most common genes and DNA. The V and J calls were not made by the authors but by TCRdb's processing. This sample gives 300,000 to 350,000 distinct CDR3 sequences in total; approximately 3.9% of them show up just once. The leading ten clones occupy around 24% of the sample.

Many counts were recorded for this clonotype. Its binding antigen is unknown. It has no much larger one-base neighbor in the sample; base qualities were not kept. From its cysteine to its phenylalanine, the CDR3 spans 17 amino acids. Only the CDR3 region is kept as DNA, spanning 51 bases read in frame from base 1. The germline V gene sets CDR1 to SGDLS and CDR2 to YYNGEE. Clipping removes 0 bases from V and 1 base from J, with 6 as the unmatched junction base count. Source: PBMCs, taken 5 days after the yellow fever booster vaccination. The sequence was collected from a man between 18 and 29 years old who received the YFV17D yellow fever vaccine. The chain couples TRBV9 to TRBJ2-3, with 9 middle bases fitting TRBD2. The DNA reads as follows: TGTGCCAGCAGCGTAGGTCTAGCTAGCGGGGGCACAGATACGCAGTATTTT. Translated, it reads CASSVGLASGGTDTQYF.